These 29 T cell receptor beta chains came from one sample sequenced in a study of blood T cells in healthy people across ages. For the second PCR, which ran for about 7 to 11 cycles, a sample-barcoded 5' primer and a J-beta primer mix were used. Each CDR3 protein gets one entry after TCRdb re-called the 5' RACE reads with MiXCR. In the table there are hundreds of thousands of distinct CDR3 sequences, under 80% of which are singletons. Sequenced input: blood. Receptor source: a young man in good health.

The CDR3 protein is CAISLTSGGQETQYF. The CDR3 DNA is TGTGCCATCAGTTTGACTAGCGGGGGACAGGAGACCCAGTACTTC. V is TRBV10-3 and J is TRBJ2-7, with 12 bases that match TRBD2. The J call may be wrong; the DNA end is better matched by TRBJ2-5. Germline V gives CDR1 ENHRY, CDR2 SYGVKD. The CDR3 consists of 15 residues.

The CDR3 coding sequence is TGTGCCAGCAAGGGACAGGGTGAAGTCAATGAGCAGTTCTTC. This translates into CASKGQGEVNEQFF. The V and J genes are TRBV12-3 or TRBV12-4 and TRBJ2-1; 9 bases align to TRBD1. This CDR3 has 14 amino acids. V lost 7 bases to trimming and J lost 6 bases; unmatched junction nucleotides: 7.

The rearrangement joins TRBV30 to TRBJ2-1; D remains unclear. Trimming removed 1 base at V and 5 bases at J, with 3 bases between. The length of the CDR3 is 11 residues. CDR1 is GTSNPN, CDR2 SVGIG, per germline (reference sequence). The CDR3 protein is CAWSENNEQFF. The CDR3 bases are TGTGCCTGGAGTGAAAACAATGAGCAGTTCTTC.

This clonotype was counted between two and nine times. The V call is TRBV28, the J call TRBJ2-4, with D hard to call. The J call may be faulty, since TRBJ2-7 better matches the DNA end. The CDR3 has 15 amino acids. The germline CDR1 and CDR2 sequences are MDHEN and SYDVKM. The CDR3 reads CASSLVARQSYEQYF. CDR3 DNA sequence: TGTGCCAGCAGTTTAGTCGCAAGGCAGAGCTACGAGCAGTACTTC.

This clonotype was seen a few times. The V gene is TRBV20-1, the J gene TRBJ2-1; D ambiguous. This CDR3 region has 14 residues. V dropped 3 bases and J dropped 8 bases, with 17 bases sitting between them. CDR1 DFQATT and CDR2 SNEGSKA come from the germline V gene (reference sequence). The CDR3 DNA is TGCAGTGCTAGGCAACGCGGATGGGCTGATGAGCAGTTCTTC. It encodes CSARQRGWADEQFF.

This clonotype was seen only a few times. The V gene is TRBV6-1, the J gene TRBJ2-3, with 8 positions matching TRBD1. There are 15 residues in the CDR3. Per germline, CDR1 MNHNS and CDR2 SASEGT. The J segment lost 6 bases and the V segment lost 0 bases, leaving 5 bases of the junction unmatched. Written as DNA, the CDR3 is TGTGCCAGCAGTGAAGCGATCCAGGGGGCGGATACGCAGTATTTT. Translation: CASSEAIQGADTQYF.

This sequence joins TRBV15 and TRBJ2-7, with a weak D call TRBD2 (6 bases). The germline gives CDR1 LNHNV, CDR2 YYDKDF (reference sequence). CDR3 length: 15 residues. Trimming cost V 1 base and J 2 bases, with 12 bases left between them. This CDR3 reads CATSRAAGQAYEQYF. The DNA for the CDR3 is TGTGCCACCAGCAGAGCGGCGGGGCAAGCCTACGAGCAGTACTTC.

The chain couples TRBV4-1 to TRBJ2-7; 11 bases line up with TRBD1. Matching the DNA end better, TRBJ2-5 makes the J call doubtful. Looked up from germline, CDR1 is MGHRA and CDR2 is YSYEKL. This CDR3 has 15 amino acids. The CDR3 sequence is CASSQVGTGGETQYF. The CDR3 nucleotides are TGCGCCAGCAGCCAAGTTGGGACAGGGGGGGAGACCCAGTACTTC.

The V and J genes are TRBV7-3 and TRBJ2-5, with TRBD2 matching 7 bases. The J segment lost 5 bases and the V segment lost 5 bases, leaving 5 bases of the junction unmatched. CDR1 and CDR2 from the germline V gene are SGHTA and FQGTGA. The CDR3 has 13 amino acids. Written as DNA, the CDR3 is TGTGCCAGCAGCCGGGGGGAAGGGGAGACCCAGTACTTC. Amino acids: CASSRGEGETQYF.

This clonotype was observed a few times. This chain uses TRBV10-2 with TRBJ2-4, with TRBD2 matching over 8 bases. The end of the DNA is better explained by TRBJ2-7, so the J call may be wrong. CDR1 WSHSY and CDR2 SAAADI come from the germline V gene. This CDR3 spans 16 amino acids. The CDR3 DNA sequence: TGCGCCAGCAGTGAGTTGCCCGGGACTAGTTCCTACGAGCAGTACTTC. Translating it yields CASSELPGTSSYEQYF.

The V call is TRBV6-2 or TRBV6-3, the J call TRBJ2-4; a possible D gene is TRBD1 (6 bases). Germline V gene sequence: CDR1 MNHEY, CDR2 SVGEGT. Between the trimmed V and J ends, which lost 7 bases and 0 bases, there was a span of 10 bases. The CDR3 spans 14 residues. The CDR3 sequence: CASNQGTAKNIQYF. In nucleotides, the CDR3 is TGTGCCAGCAATCAGGGGACAGCCAAAAACATTCAGTACTTC.

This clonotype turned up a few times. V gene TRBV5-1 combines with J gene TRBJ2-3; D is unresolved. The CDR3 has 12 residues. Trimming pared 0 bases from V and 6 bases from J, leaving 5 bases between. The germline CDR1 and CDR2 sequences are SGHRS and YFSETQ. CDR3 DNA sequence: TGCGCCAGCAGCTTGGAGGAGGATACGCAGTATTTT. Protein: CASSLEEDTQYF. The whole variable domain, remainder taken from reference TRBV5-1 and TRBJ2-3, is KAGVTQTPRYLIKTRGQQVTLSCSPISGHRSVSWYQQTPGQGLQFLFEYFSETQRNKGNFPGRFSGRQFSNSRSEMNVSTLELGDSALYLCASSLEEDTQYFGPGTRLTVL.

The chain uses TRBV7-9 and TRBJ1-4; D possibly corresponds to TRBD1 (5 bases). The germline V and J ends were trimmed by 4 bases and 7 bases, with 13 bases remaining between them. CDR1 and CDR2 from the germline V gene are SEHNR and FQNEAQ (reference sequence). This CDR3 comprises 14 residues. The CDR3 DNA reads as TGTGCCAGCAGCTCCGCCAGGGAGGTTGAAAAACTGTTTTTT. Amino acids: CASSSAREVEKLFF.

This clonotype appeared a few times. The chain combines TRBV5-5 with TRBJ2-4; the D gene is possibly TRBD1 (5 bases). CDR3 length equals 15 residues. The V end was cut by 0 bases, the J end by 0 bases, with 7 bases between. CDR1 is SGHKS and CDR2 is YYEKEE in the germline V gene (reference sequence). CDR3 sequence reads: CASSLGGEAKNIQYF. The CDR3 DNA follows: TGTGCCAGCAGCTTGGGGGGCGAAGCCAAAAACATTCAGTACTTC.

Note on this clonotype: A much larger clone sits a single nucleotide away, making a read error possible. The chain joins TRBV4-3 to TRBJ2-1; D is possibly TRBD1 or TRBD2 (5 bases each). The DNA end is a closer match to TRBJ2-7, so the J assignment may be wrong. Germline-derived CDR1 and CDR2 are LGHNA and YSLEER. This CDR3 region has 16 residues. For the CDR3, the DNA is TGCGCCAGCAGCCAAGATCTTGGGGGATCCTACAATGAGCAGTACTTC. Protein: CASSQDLGGSYNEQYF.

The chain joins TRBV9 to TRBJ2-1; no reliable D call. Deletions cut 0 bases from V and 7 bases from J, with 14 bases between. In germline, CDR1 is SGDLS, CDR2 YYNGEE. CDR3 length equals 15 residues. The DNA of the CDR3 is TGTGCCAGCAGCGTAGAAGTCTTAGTTTGGAATGAGCAGTTCTTC. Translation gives CASSVEVLVWNEQFF.

In DNA form, the CDR3 reads TGTGCCAGCAGCCCCCGTCAGGACAGGGGTCACTTACAGTTCTTC. It specifies CASSPRQDRGHLQFF. The V call is TRBV9, the J call TRBJ2-1; 9 nucleotides line up with TRBD1. The CDR3 has 15 amino acids. Trimming removed 4 bases from V and 13 bases from J; junction bases left unmatched: 15. Germline values: CDR1 SGDLS, CDR2 YYNGEE.

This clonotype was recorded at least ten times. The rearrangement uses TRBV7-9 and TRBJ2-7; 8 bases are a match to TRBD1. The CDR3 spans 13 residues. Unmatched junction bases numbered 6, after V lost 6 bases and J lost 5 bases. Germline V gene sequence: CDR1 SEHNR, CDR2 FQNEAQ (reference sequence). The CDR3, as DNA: TGTGCCAGCAGGTCCTCAGGGGGCGACGAGCAGTACTTC. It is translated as CASRSSGGDEQYF.

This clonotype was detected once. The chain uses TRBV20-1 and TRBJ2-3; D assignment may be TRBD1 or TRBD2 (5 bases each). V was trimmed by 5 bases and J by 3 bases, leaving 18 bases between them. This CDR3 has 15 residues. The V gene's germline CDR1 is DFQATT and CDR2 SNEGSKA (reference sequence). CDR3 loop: CSAFGPGPVTDTQYF. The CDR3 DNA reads TGCAGTGCTTTCGGACCGGGACCTGTAACAGATACGCAGTATTTT.

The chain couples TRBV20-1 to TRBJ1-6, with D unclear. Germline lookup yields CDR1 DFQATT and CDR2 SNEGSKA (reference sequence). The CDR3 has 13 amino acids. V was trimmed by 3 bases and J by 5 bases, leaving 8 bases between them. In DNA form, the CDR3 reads TGCAGTGCTAGTGGACTCCATAATTCACCCCTCCACTTT. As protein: CSASGLHNSPLHF.

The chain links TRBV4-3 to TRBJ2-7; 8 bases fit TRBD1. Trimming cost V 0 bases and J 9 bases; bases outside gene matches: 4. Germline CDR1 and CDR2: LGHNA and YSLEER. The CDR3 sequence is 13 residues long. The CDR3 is CASSQDTGQAQYF. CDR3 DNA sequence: TGCGCCAGCAGCCAAGATACGGGACAGGCGCAGTACTTC.

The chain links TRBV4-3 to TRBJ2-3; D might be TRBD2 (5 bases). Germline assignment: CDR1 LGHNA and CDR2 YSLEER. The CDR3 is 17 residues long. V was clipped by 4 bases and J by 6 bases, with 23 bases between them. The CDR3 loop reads CASSPRGWGASGDTQYF. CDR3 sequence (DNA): TGCGCCAGCAGCCCACGGGGTTGGGGAGCCTCTGGGGATACGCAGTATTTT.

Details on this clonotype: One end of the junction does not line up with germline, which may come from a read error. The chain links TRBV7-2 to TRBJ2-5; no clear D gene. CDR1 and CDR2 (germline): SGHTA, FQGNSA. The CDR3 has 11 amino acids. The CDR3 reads CANSLRETQYF. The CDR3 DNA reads TGTGCCAACAGCTTAAGGGAGACCCAGTACTTC.

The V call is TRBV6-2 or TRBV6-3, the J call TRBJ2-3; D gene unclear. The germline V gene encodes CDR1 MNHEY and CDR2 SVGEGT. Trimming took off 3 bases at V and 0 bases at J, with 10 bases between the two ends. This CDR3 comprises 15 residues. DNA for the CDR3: TGTGCCAGCAGTTATTATAGAAGTAGCACAGATACGCAGTATTTT. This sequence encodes CASSYYRSSTDTQYF.

The CDR3 is CSASDSGIRQETQYF. CDR3 coding DNA: TGCAGTGCTAGCGATTCTGGAATTAGGCAAGAGACCCAGTACTTC. The V and J genes are TRBV20-1 and TRBJ2-7; D call uncertain. The DNA end favors TRBJ2-5, so the J call may be wrong. The CDR3 sequence is 15 residues long. Germline V gives CDR1 DFQATT, CDR2 SNEGSKA (reference sequence).

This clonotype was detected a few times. The CDR3 loop is CASSKGRDRGLPGANVLTF. CDR3 bases: TGTGCCAGCAGCAAAGGCCGGGACAGGGGACTGCCTGGGGCCAACGTCCTGACTTTC. V is TRBV7-9 and J is TRBJ2-6; 10 bases are shared with TRBD1. In germline, CDR1 is SEHNR, CDR2 FQNEAQ (reference sequence). This CDR3 region has 19 residues. The J segment lost 2 bases and the V segment lost 5 bases, leaving 12 bases of the junction unmatched.

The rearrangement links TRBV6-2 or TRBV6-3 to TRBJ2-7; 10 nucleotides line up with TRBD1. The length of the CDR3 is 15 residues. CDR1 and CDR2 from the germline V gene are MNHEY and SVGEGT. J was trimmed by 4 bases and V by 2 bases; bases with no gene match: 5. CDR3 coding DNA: TGTGCCAGCAGTTACGCGGGACAGGGGAGGTACGAGCAGTACTTC. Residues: CASSYAGQGRYEQYF.

The CDR3 nucleotides are TGCAGCGCTGCCGGGACAGGGTCCTACAATGAGCAGTTCTTC. Encoded protein: CSAAGTGSYNEQFF. The chain couples TRBV29-1 to TRBJ2-1, with 9 bases that match TRBD1. The CDR3 extends over 14 amino acids. Germline V CDR1 and CDR2: SQVTM, ANQGSEA. V lost 7 bases to trimming and J lost 1 base; unmatched junction nucleotides: 5.

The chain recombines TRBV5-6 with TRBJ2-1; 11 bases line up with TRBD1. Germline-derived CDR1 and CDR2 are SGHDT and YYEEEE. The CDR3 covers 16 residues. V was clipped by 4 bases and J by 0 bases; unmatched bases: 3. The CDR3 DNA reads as TGTGCCAGCAGCACCGGACAGGGGGCCTCCTACAATGAGCAGTTCTTC. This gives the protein CASSTGQGASYNEQFF.